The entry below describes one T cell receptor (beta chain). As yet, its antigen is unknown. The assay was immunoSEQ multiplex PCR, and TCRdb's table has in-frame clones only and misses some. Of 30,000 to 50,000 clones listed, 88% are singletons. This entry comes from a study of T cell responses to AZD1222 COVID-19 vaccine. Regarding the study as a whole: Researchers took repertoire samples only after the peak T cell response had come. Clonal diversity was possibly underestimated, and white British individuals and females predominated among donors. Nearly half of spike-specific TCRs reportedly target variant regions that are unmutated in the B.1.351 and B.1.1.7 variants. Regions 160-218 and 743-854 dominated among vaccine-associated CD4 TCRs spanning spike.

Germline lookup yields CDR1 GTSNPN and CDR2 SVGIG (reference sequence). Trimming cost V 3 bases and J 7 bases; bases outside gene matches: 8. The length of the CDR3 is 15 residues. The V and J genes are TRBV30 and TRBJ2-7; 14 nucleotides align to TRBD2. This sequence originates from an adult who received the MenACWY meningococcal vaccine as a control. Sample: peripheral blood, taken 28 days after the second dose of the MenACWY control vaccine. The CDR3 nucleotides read TGTGCCTGGAGACCTACCGGGACTAGCGGGAGAGAGCAGTACTTC. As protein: CAWRPTGTSGREQYF.